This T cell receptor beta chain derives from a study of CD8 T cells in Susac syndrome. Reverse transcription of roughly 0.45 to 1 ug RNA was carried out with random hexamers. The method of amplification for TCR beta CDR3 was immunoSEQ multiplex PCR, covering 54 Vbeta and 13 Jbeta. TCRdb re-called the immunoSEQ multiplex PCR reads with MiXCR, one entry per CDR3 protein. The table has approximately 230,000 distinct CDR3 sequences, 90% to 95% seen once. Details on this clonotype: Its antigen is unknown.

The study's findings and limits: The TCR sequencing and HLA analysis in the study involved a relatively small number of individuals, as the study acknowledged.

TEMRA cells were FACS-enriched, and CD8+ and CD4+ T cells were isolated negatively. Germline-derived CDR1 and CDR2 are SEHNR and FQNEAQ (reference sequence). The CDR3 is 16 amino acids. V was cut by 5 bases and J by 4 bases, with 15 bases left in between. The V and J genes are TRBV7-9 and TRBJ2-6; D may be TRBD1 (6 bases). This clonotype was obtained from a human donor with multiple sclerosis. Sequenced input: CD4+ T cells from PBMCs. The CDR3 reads CASSVGQSLGANVLTF. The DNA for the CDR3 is TGTGCCAGCAGCGTTGGACAGTCCCTCGGGGCCAACGTCCTGACTTTC.